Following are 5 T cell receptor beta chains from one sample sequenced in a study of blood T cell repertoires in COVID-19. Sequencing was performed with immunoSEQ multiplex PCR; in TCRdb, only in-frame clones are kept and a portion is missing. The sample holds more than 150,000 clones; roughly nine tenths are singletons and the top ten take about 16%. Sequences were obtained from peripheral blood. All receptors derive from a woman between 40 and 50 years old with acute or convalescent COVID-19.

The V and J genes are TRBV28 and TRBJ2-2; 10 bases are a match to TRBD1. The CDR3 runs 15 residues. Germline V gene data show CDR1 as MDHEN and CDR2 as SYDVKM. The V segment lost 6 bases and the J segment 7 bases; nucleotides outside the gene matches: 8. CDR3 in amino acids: CASRLPGQGFGELFF. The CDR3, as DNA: TGTGCCAGCAGACTCCCGGGACAGGGGTTCGGGGAGCTGTTTTTT.

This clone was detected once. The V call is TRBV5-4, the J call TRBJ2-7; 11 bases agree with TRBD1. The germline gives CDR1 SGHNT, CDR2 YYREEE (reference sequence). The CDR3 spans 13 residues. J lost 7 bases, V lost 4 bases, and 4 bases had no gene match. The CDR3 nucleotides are TGTGCCAGCAGCCGGGACAGGGGGTATGAGCAGTACTTC. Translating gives CASSRDRGYEQYF. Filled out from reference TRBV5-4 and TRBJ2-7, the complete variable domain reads ETGVTQSPTHLIKTRGQQVTLRCSSQSGHNTVSWYQQALGQGPQFIFQYYREEENGRGNFPPRFSGLQFPNYSSELNVNALELDDSALYLCASSRDRGYEQYFGPGTRLTVT.

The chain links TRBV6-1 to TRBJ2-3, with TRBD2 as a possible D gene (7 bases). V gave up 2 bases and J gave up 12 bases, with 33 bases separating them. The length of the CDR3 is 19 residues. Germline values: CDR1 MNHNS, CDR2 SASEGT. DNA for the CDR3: TGTGCCAGCAGTGAACGGCCATTTTTTCTGGCGGGGGCCACCCAACCCCAGTATTTT. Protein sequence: CASSERPFFLAGATQPQYF.

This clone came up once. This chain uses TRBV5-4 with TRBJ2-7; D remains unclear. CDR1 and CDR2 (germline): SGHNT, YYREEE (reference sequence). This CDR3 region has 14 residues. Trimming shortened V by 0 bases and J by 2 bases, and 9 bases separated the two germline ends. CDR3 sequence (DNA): TGTGCCAGCAGCTTGGCCAGTTCCACCTACGAGCAGTACTTC. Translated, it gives CASSLASSTYEQYF.

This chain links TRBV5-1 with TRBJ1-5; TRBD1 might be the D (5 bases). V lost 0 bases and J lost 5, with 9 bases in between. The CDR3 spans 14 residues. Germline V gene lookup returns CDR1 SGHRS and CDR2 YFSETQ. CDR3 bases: TGCGCCAGCAGCTTGGTTGCGGGGGATCAGCCCCAGCATTTT. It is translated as CASSLVAGDQPQHF.